Listed below are T cell receptor beta chains from one sample, sequenced in a study of blood T cell repertoires in COVID-19. The data were produced by immunoSEQ multiplex PCR, yet TCRdb's version contains in-frame clones alone and is incomplete. The table has more than 200,000 clones, approximately 80% seen once; the top ten hold 4.5% to 5%. The material sequenced was peripheral blood. All receptors derive from a woman of 80 years or more with active or convalescent COVID-19. The CDR3 runs from the conserved cysteine through the conserved F or W.

v_call: TRBV6-6; cdr3_aa: CASSETGGGSYNEQFF
v_call: TRBV3-1/TRBV3-2; cdr3_aa: CASSQDSLATGELFF
v_call: TRBV5-4; cdr3_aa: CASSQDSRQETQYF
v_call: TRBV29-1; cdr3_aa: CSVYTARSYEQYF
v_call: TRBV5-1; cdr3_aa: CASSSRTHTNTDTQYF
v_call: TRBV7-9; cdr3_aa: CASSLDVQPQHF
v_call: TRBV7-8; cdr3_aa: CASSLSVLGANVLTF
v_call: TRBV11-3; cdr3_aa: CASSRTGGGSYEQYF
v_call: TRBV6-4; cdr3_aa: CASSTSGNNEQFF
v_call: TRBV28; cdr3_aa: CASSPTLGEQFF
v_call: TRBV3-1/TRBV3-2; cdr3_aa: CASSRTGTEPYEQYF
v_call: TRBV18; cdr3_aa: CASSPTQGAGTEAFF
v_call: TRBV10-3; cdr3_aa: CAISESAGGLNEKLFF